Below are 20 T cell receptor beta chains sequenced from a single sample in a study of shared T cell receptors in the human thymus. Sequencing was performed with immunoSEQ multiplex PCR; in TCRdb, only in-frame clones are kept and a portion is missing. The sample records some 400,000 clones, around 93% being singletons. The sequencing input was thymocytes. These receptors all come from a human donor.

The genes are TRBV2 and TRBJ2-1; D tentatively reads TRBD1 or TRBD2 (5 bases each). CDR1 and CDR2 from the germline V gene are SNHLY and FYNNEI. The CDR3 covers 15 residues. V lost 10 bases and J 4 bases, leaving 20 bases between the germline ends. The CDR3: CAILLPGPHYNEQFF. DNA for the CDR3: TGTGCCATCCTCCTGCCGGGACCCCATTACAATGAGCAGTTCTTC.

This clone was observed once. The chain employs TRBV11-2 and TRBJ2-7, with 7 bases aligning to TRBD2. The V segment lost 5 bases and the J segment 5 bases; nucleotides outside the gene matches: 15. Per the germline V gene, CDR1 is SGHAT and CDR2 is FQNNGV. The CDR3 runs 16 residues. The CDR3 sequence: CASSPQGGAGVDEQYF. The CDR3 DNA sequence: TGTGCCAGCAGCCCTCAAGGTGGGGCGGGAGTCGACGAGCAGTACTTC.

CDR3 DNA: TGTGCCAGCAGACGTTCTGGAAACACCATATATTTT. This gives the protein CASRRSGNTIYF. This chain connects TRBV6-6 to TRBJ1-3; D call uncertain. Germline V gives CDR1 MNHNY, CDR2 SVGAGI (reference sequence). Trimming left V 6 bases short and J 1 base short, with 4 bases between. This CDR3 has 12 residues.

The V and J genes are TRBV9 and TRBJ2-4; 7 bases match TRBD1. V lost 0 bases to trimming and J lost 4 bases; unmatched junction nucleotides: 7. This CDR3 has 16 residues. Germline CDR1 reads SGDLS; CDR2 reads YYNGEE. The CDR3 sequence is CASSVDLRGRKNIQYF. DNA for the CDR3: TGTGCCAGCAGCGTAGATCTCAGGGGGAGAAAAAACATTCAGTACTTC. Drawing the rest from reference TRBV9 and TRBJ2-4, the complete variable domain is DSGVTQTPKHLITATGQRVTLRCSPRSGDLSVYWYQQSLDQGLQFLIQYYNGEERAKGNILERFSAQQFPDLHSELNLSSLELGDSALYFCASSVDLRGRKNIQYFGAGTRLSVL.

V is TRBV23-1 and J is TRBJ2-2, with D unresolved. TRBV23-1 falls under the ORF class, with uncertain function. The CDR3 consists of 16 residues. Trimming left V 2 bases short and J 0 bases short, with 10 bases between. CDR3 in DNA: TGCGCCAGCAGTCAAGGACGCCCGGCGAACACCGGGGAGCTGTTTTTT. Protein sequence: CASSQGRPANTGELFF.

This sequence joins TRBV28 and TRBJ2-1, with TRBD2 matching over 13 bases. The trim removed 0 bases at V and 5 bases at J, leaving 1 base unmatched. This CDR3 has 16 amino acids. Germline V gives CDR1 MDHEN, CDR2 SYDVKM. CDR3 DNA: TGTGCCAGCAGTTTATGGGGACTAGCGGGACACAATGAGCAGTTCTTC. Encoded protein: CASSLWGLAGHNEQFF.

The genes are TRBV10-3 and TRBJ2-5, with D hard to call. The CDR3 extends over 15 amino acids. The ends were cut back, 4 bases at V and 2 bases at J, with 14 bases in the middle. CDR1 is ENHRY and CDR2 is SYGVKD in the germline V gene. CDR3 sequence (DNA): TGTGCCATCAGTGCCGCTACGGCCAGGCAAGAGACCCAGTACTTC. Its translation: CAISAATARQETQYF.

This clone was counted only a few times. The V and J genes are TRBV4-1 and TRBJ1-5; D uncertain. CDR3 length: 13 residues. Germline V gene lookup returns CDR1 MGHRA and CDR2 YSYEKL. Between the trimmed V and J ends, which lost 1 base and 7 bases, there was a span of 8 bases. Written as DNA, the CDR3 is TGCGCCAGCAGCCAAGGTTCCGGGCAGCCCCAGCATTTT. Its protein product is CASSQGSGQPQHF.

V is TRBV5-1 and J is TRBJ2-5, with a tentative D call TRBD1 (5 bases). This CDR3 region has 15 residues. Germline lookup yields CDR1 SGHRS and CDR2 YFSETQ. Trimming shortened V by 1 base and J by 3 bases, and 13 bases separated the two germline ends. CDR3 loop: CASSLRTLGKETQYF. For the CDR3, the DNA is TGCGCCAGCAGCTTGCGGACATTGGGGAAAGAGACCCAGTACTTC.

The V gene is TRBV19, the J gene TRBJ2-3, with 14 bases fitting TRBD2. The CDR3 consists of 17 residues. Germline lookup yields CDR1 LNHDA and CDR2 SQIVND (reference sequence). V was clipped by 5 bases and J by 6 bases; unmatched bases: 10. CDR3 bases: TGTGCCAGTAGTCCCCCCAGACTAGCGGGAGGGCAGGATACGCAGTATTTT. Translating gives CASSPPRLAGGQDTQYF.

The rearrangement uses TRBV28 and TRBJ2-7; D may be TRBD2 (6 bases). The germline CDR1 and CDR2 sequences are MDHEN and SYDVKM. This CDR3 comprises 14 residues. V was pared by 3 bases and J by 2 bases, with 11 bases between. The CDR3 nucleotides read TGTGCCAGCAGTTTTCGGGGGTCCACCTACGAGCAGTACTTC. It is translated as CASSFRGSTYEQYF.

The chain combines TRBV30 with TRBJ2-4; D gene uncertain. CDR1 GTSNPN and CDR2 SVGIG come from the germline V gene (reference sequence). Trimming removed 1 base from V and 1 base from J, with 11 bases in between. There are 15 residues in the CDR3. CDR3 sequence: CAWSAPMYAKNIQYF. DNA of the CDR3: TGTGCCTGGAGTGCCCCCATGTATGCCAAAAACATTCAGTACTTC.

The chain has TRBV10-3 and TRBJ1-2, with D hard to call. Per the germline V gene, CDR1 is ENHRY and CDR2 is SYGVKD. The CDR3 consists of 14 residues. Trimming removed 0 bases from V and 3 bases from J, with 8 bases in between. The CDR3 bases are TGTGCCATCAGTGAGTCAGGCCGCGACTATGGCTACACCTTC. Its translation is CAISESGRDYGYTF.

The genes are TRBV28 and TRBJ2-3; tentatively, D is TRBD1 (5 bases). V lost 7 bases to trimming and J lost 3 bases, with 20 bases between them. The CDR3 runs 16 residues. The germline V gene encodes CDR1 MDHEN and CDR2 SYDVKM. The CDR3 loop is CASIHGWSRETDTQYF. CDR3 DNA: TGTGCCAGCATCCACGGGTGGTCCAGGGAAACAGATACGCAGTATTTT. Full variable domain (outside the CDR3, taken from reference TRBV28 and TRBJ2-3): DVKVTQSSRYLVKRTGEKVFLECVQDMDHENMFWYRQDPGLGLRLIYFSYDVKMKEKGDIPEGYSVSREKKERFSLILESASTNQTSMYLCASIHGWSRETDTQYFGPGTRLTVL.

This sequence joins TRBV9 and TRBJ2-7, with no clear D. The CDR3 consists of 13 residues. Trimming shortened V by 3 bases and J by 0 bases, and 7 bases separated the two germline ends. The germline CDR1 and CDR2 sequences are SGDLS and YYNGEE. The CDR3 loop is CASSDRGSYEQYF. The DNA of the CDR3 is TGTGCCAGCAGCGACCGTGGCTCCTACGAGCAGTACTTC.

This sequence joins TRBV15 and TRBJ2-5, with TRBD2 matching 8 bases. Germline CDR1 is LNHNV and CDR2 is YYDKDF (reference sequence). The ends lost 1 base at V and 0 bases at J; junction bases unmatched: 7. This CDR3 has 17 amino acids. The CDR3 nucleotides are TGTGCCACCAGCAGAGGGATAGCGGGGAAGTACCAAGAGACCCAGTACTTC. Amino acids: CATSRGIAGKYQETQYF. Combining the CDR3 with reference TRBV15 and TRBJ2-5 gives the whole variable domain DAMVIQNPRYQVTQFGKPVTLSCSQTLNHNVMYWYQQKSSQAPKLLFHYYDKDFNNEADTPDNFQSRRPNTSFCFLDIRSPGLGDTAMYLCATSRGIAGKYQETQYFGPGTRLLVL.

The chain recombines TRBV7-9 with TRBJ2-1, with D maybe TRBD2 (6 bases). CDR1 SEHNR and CDR2 FQNEAQ come from the germline V gene (reference sequence). V was clipped by 5 bases and J by 5 bases, with 13 bases between them. The CDR3 is made up of 14 amino acids. CDR3 in amino acids: CASSPLPGDNEQFF. The CDR3 bases are TGTGCCAGCAGCCCACTACCGGGGGACAATGAGCAGTTCTTC.

The CDR3 DNA is TGTGCCAGCAGTCTACCAGGGGGGGAGCAGTACTTC. Translating gives CASSLPGGEQYF. The chain carries TRBV2 and TRBJ2-7, with a weak D call TRBD1 (7 bases). Trimming stripped 5 bases from V and 7 bases from J, with 12 bases between. The CDR3 is made up of 12 amino acids. Looked up from germline, CDR1 is SNHLY and CDR2 is FYNNEI.

The CDR3 DNA is TGTGCCAGCAGCTTAGCGGGGGGGCAGGTTTTCTTT. Encoded protein: CASSLAGGQVFF. The V call is TRBV7-9, the J call TRBJ1-1; D perhaps matches TRBD1 (6 bases). Germline V gene sequence: CDR1 SEHNR, CDR2 FQNEAQ (reference sequence). Trimming shortened V by 0 bases and J by 13 bases, and 12 bases separated the two germline ends. This CDR3 region has 12 residues.

This clone was recorded once. This chain links TRBV6-1 with TRBJ2-4; perhaps TRBD2 as D (5 bases). V was cut by 7 bases and J by 9 bases, with 10 bases left in between. This CDR3 spans 11 amino acids. Germline V gene data show CDR1 as MNHNS and CDR2 as SASEGT. CDR3 region: CASTTGSIQYF. CDR3 coding DNA: TGTGCCAGCACAACGGGGAGCATTCAGTACTTC.